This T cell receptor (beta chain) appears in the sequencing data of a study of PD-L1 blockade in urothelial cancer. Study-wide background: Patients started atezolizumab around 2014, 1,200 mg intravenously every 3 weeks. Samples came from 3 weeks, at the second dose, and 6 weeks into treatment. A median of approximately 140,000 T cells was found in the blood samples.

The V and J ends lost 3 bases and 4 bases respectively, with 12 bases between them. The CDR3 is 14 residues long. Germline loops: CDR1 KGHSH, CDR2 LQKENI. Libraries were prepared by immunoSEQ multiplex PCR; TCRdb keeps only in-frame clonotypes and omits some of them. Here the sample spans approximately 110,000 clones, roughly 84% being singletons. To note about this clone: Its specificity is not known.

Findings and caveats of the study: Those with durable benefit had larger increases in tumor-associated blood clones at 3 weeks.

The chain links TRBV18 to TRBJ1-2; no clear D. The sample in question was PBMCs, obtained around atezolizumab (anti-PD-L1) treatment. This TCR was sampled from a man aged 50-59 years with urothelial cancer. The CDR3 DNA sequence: TGTGCCAGCTCACCCGAAGAGTCGGGCTATGGCTACACCTTC. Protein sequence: CASSPEESGYGYTF.